Listed below are T cell receptor beta chains from one sample, sequenced in a study of shared clonotypes between healthy human individuals. Data came from immunoSEQ multiplex PCR; TCRdb stores just in-frame clones and leaves some out. Altogether some 2,000,000 clones are present, less than 95% being singletons, with the ten largest covering more than 0.95%. The sample consisted of naive CD8+ T cells sorted from blood. These receptors all come from a man aged 18-30 years in good health. Both conserved end residues are part of each CDR3. D genes are given only for firm matches. Only part of the rows carry a size: once, few, many, or a class if the clone is expanded.

v_gene	d_gene	abundance	j_gene	CDR3nt	CDR3aa
TRBV28	-	few	TRBJ1-5	TGTGCCAGCAGCTCTGACAGGTGGAATCAGCCCCAGCATTTT	CASSSDRWNQPQHF
TRBV7-6	TRBD1	-	TRBJ2-2	TGTGCCAGCCCAGAGGACAGGGGGCCCCCCGGGGAGCTGTTTTTT	CASPEDRGPPGELFF
TRBV27	-	-	TRBJ2-1	TGTGCCAGCAGGGTTCTTATTGACTACAATGAGCAGTTCTTC	CASRVLIDYNEQFF
TRBV9	-	-	TRBJ2-1	TGTGCCAGCAGTTCCCACGGGACTTCTACGTATCTCGAGCAGTTCTTC	CASSSHGTSTYLEQFF
TRBV30	-	once	TRBJ1-5	TGTGCCTGGACCAAGGACAAAGGGAGCAATCAGCCCCAGCATTTT	CAWTKDKGSNQPQHF
TRBV5-6	TRBD2	-	TRBJ2-7	TGTGCCAGCAGCTTAACTAGCGGAGGAACGTATGAGCAGTACTTC	CASSLTSGGTYEQYF
TRBV6-5	-	-	TRBJ2-7	TGTGCCAGCAGTTACGGGGGGCGCAGCGAGCAGTACTTC	CASSYGGRSEQYF
TRBV27	TRBD2	-	TRBJ2-3	TGTGCCAGCAGTTTCGAGCTAGCGGGATCAGATACGCAGTATTTT	CASSFELAGSDTQYF
TRBV23-1	TRBD2	-	TRBJ2-1	TGCGCCAGCAGTCAATGGGGACTAGCGGGAATACGCAATGAGCAGTTCTTC	CASSQWGLAGIRNEQFF
TRBV4-1	-	-	TRBJ2-6	TGCGCCAGCAGCCATCGCGTAGCCTCTGGGGCCAACGTCCTGACTTTC	CASSHRVASGANVLTF
TRBV27	-	-	TRBJ2-7	TGTGCCAGCAGTTTTTGGAGGCAGTACTTC	CASSFWRQYF
TRBV27	TRBD2	few	TRBJ2-7	TGTGCCACCTCCTTGGCGGGAGGGGGCGAGCAGTACTTC	CATSLAGGGEQYF
TRBV5-1	TRBD1	-	TRBJ2-7	TGCGCCAGCAGTCGAGGACAGGGAGACGAGTACGAGCAGTACTTC	CASSRGQGDEYEQYF
TRBV29-1	-	-	TRBJ2-7	TGCAGCGTTGGGGGCGGGGAATTTAGCGAGCAGTACTTC	CSVGGGEFSEQYF
TRBV7-8	-	-	TRBJ2-7	TGTGCCAGCAGCCCCCAGGGAGGCCGCTCCTACGAGCAGTACTTC	CASSPQGGRSYEQYF
TRBV9	-	-	TRBJ2-5	TGTGCCAGCAGCCTTAGTGACAGCAACCAAGAGACCCAGTACTTC	CASSLSDSNQETQYF
TRBV10-3	TRBD2	once	TRBJ2-7	TGTGCCATCAGTGAGTATACTAGCGGGAGCCCTGGGCTCGTTGGGGAGCAGTACTTC	CAISEYTSGSPGLVGEQYF
TRBV30	-	-	TRBJ1-6	TGTGCCTGGAGTGCCGAGGGGCAGGGGAATTCACCCCTCCACTTT	CAWSAEGQGNSPLHF
TRBV28	-	-	TRBJ2-7	TGTGCCAGCAGTCTTGAGGGCAGGGATGACTACGAGCAGTACTTC	CASSLEGRDDYEQYF
TRBV11-2	TRBD1	once	TRBJ2-7	TGTGCCAGCAGCTTAAACGCCGGGACAGAAGGGTCCTACGAGCAGTACTTC	CASSLNAGTEGSYEQYF
TRBV7-2	-	few	TRBJ1-2	TGTGCCGGCAGCTCCGGACAGAACTATGGCTACACCTTC	CAGSSGQNYGYTF
TRBV5-6	TRBD1	-	TRBJ1-4	TGTGCCAGCAGCTTGGGAGGGGGCGAGGTGTTTTTT	CASSLGGGEVFF
TRBV4-3	TRBD2	-	TRBJ2-5	TGCGCCAGCAGCCAAAGCCTAGCGGGAGTCGAGACCCAGTACTTC	CASSQSLAGVETQYF
TRBV27	-	-	TRBJ2-3	TGTGCCAGCAGTCCTCTCCCCACGGTGACAGATACGCAGTATTTT	CASSPLPTVTDTQYF
TRBV5-5	-	-	TRBJ2-7	TGTGCCAGCAGCTTGGGGCAGGGGCGCTCCTACGAGCAGTACTTC	CASSLGQGRSYEQYF
TRBV29-1	TRBD1	-	TRBJ1-2	TGCAGCGTTGACAGGGGGAACGATGGCTACACCTTC	CSVDRGNDGYTF
TRBV7-8	TRBD2	-	TRBJ2-1	TGTGCCAGCAGCTTGTCCTCAGCGGGGGTTTACAATGAGCAGTTCTTC	CASSLSSAGVYNEQFF
TRBV7-2	-	-	TRBJ2-7	TGTGCCAGCAGCCCCGCCGGGGACTTTGCCTACGAGCAGTACTTC	CASSPAGDFAYEQYF
TRBV7-9	TRBD1	-	TRBJ1-2	TGTGCCAGCAGCTTAGAAGGACAGGGCCCACTCTATGGCTACACCTTC	CASSLEGQGPLYGYTF
TRBV29-1	-	-	TRBJ1-2	TGCAGCGGGACGGTCAGCCCCTATGGCTACACCTTC	CSGTVSPYGYTF
TRBV5-1	-	once	TRBJ2-1	TGCGCCAGCAGCTTGGGTGGAAGGATCGATGAGCAGTTCTTC	CASSLGGRIDEQFF
TRBV13	TRBD1	-	TRBJ1-6	TGTGCCAGCAGCTTGACAGGGGGAAAGTTGTCACCCCTCCACTTT	CASSLTGGKLSPLHF
TRBV4-1	-	-	TRBJ2-2	TGCGCCAGCAGTCTCTCCGTGTCCGGGGAGCTGTTTTTT	CASSLSVSGELFF
TRBV6-5	-	-	TRBJ2-1	TGTGCCAGCAGTTTAAACCCCGTGGGGGCGAGGAATGAGCAGTTCTTC	CASSLNPVGARNEQFF
TRBV15	-	-	TRBJ2-1	TGTGCCACCAGCAGAGTTAGGGGTGGGTACAATGAGCAGTTCTTC	CATSRVRGGYNEQFF
TRBV7-9	-	once	TRBJ2-3	TGTGCCAGCAGCTCCGAAGATACGCAGTATTTT	CASSSEDTQYF
TRBV5-6	TRBD1	-	TRBJ1-1	TGTGCCAGCAGCTTGGCCGAAATGGACAGGGTGGTTGGGAGGACTGAAGCTTTCTTT	CASSLAEMDRVVGRTEAFF
TRBV6-5	-	-	TRBJ1-6	TGTGCCAGCAGTTACTCTGGGACGGATTCACCCCTCCACTTT	CASSYSGTDSPLHF
TRBV19	-	-	TRBJ1-5	TGTGCCAGTAGTGAGGGCGATCAGCCCCAGCATTTT	CASSEGDQPQHF
TRBV27	TRBD2	-	TRBJ2-3	TGTGCCAGCAGTCCCCTTTTGGTAGCGGGATGGGATACGCAGTATTTT	CASSPLLVAGWDTQYF
TRBV29-1	TRBD1	-	TRBJ1-1	TGCAGCGTTCGACAGGGTTCCGCTGAAGCTTTCTTT	CSVRQGSAEAFF
TRBV27	-	-	TRBJ2-3	TGTGCCAGCAGTTTAACCGGGACTGGGGGTACGCAGTATTTT	CASSLTGTGGTQYF
TRBV28	-	-	TRBJ2-5	TGTGCCAGCAGTTTAACGTACATGGCTGAGACCCAGTACTTC	CASSLTYMAETQYF
TRBV6-5	-	-	TRBJ1-2	TGTGCCAGCAGTTACTCGGCAGGGGAGATCGGCTATGGCTACACCTTC	CASSYSAGEIGYGYTF
TRBV5-4	-	-	TRBJ1-6	TGTGCCAGCAGCTCACAGGCTACCGGTAATTCACCCCTCCACTTT	CASSSQATGNSPLHF
TRBV28	TRBD1	-	TRBJ2-5	TGTGCCAGCAGTTCCACGGACAGGGTAGGAGAGACCCAGTACTTC	CASSSTDRVGETQYF
TRBV7-9	-	-	TRBJ2-2	TGTGCCAGCAGCTTAGAATTAGCGGCGAACACCGGGGAGCTGTTTTTT	CASSLELAANTGELFF
TRBV4-1	-	-	TRBJ2-7	TGCGCCAGCAGCTCTAGCTTCGACGAGCAGTACTTC	CASSSSFDEQYF
TRBV4-3	-	-	TRBJ2-3	TGCGCCAGCAGCCAAGCCACTAGAGAAGGTACAGATACGCAGTATTTT	CASSQATREGTDTQYF
TRBV11-2	-	once	TRBJ2-7	TGTGCCAGCAGCCCATATCCCCCGGATGCTGCCTACGAGCAGTACTTC	CASSPYPPDAAYEQYF
TRBV4-1	TRBD1	-	TRBJ1-1	TGCGCCAGCAGCCAACATAGGACAGGGGATACTGAAGCTTTCTTT	CASSQHRTGDTEAFF
TRBV7-8	-	-	TRBJ2-7	TGTGCCAGCAGTCCCCACACTTACCCCTCCTACGAGCAGTACTTC	CASSPHTYPSYEQYF
TRBV10-3	-	-	TRBJ1-1	TGTGCCATCAGTGATACGGGGGGCCTCACTGAAGCTTTCTTT	CAISDTGGLTEAFF
TRBV10-2	-	-	TRBJ1-1	TGCGCCAGCATTATGGGGACTGAAGCTTTCTTT	CASIMGTEAFF
TRBV9	-	-	TRBJ2-1	TGTGCCAGCAGCCCCAGGATGACAGATGAGCAGTTCTTC	CASSPRMTDEQFF
TRBV10-2	TRBD1	few	TRBJ1-5	TGCGCCAGCAGTCCAGCCGGGACAGGGCCTAATCAGCCCCAGCATTTT	CASSPAGTGPNQPQHF
TRBV6-1	-	-	TRBJ1-4	TGTGCCAGCAGTGAGGGGCACTTTAGACAGCTTCCAACTAATGAAAAACTGTTTTTT	CASSEGHFRQLPTNEKLFF
TRBV10-2	TRBD1	-	TRBJ1-6	TGCGCCAGTCGCCAGGGGGCGCTCGGCAATTCACCCCTCCACTTT	CASRQGALGNSPLHF
TRBV5-4	-	-	TRBJ2-7	TGTGCCAGCAGCTTGGAGACGGGCAACGAGCAGTACTTC	CASSLETGNEQYF
TRBV4-1	-	-	TRBJ2-5	TGCGCCAGCAGCCAAGAGCAGAGGCGACAAGAGACCCAGTACTTC	CASSQEQRRQETQYF